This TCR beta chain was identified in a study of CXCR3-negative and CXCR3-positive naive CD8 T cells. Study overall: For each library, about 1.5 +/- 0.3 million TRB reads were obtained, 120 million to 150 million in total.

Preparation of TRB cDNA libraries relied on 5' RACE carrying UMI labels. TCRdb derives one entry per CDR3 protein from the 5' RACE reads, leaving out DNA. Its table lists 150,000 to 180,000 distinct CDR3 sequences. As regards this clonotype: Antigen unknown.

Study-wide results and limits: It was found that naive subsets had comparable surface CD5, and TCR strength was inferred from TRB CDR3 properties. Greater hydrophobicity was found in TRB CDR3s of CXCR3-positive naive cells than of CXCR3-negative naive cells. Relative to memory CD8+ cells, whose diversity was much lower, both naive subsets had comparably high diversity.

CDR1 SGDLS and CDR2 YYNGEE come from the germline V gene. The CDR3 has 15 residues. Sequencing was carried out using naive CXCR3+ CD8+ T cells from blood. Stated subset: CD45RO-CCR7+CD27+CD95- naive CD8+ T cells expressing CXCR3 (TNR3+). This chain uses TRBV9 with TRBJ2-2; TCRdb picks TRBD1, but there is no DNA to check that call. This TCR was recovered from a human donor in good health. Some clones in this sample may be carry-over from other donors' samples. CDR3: CASSATGANTGELFF.